This T cell receptor beta chain was observed in a study of cytomegalovirus exposure and HLA in healthy donors. Study observations and caveats: DRB1 showed the most TCR associations and HLA-C the fewest in a later analysis, as rates varied by HLA locus. Prior analysis indicated that the majority of TCR beta V segments exhibited productivity approximately 90% or approximately 30% of the time.

A multiplex PCR was run with 60 Vbeta primers and 13 Jbeta primers. In the original analysis: Among the unique TCR beta chains that a later analysis counted, 80 million to 100 million in all, about 12 million were shared. The assay was immunoSEQ multiplex PCR, and TCRdb's table has in-frame clones only and misses some. V and J calls and clone size are given by that table; D and trimming were obtained from the DNA. The table lists 100,000 or so clones, 79% of them singletons. Per germline, CDR1 GTSNPN and CDR2 SVGIG (reference sequence). Trimming left V 7 bases short and J 0 bases short, with 10 bases between. This CDR3 region has 13 residues. A remark on this clone: What it binds is not known.

This chain uses TRBV30 with TRBJ1-3; weak D call: TRBD1 (5 bases). Sequenced input: PBMCs. The clonotype originates from a woman between 35 and 50 years old in good health and CMV-seronegative. The CDR3 loop reads CAFGGSSGNTIYF. The CDR3, as DNA: TGTGCCTTCGGGGGGAGCTCTGGAAACACCATATATTTT.